This T cell receptor (beta chain) was captured in a study of blood T cell repertoires in COVID-19 (TCRdb year 2020). At the level of the whole study: Samples from collaborators originated in the United States, Italy and Spain and spanned both the acute and convalescent phases of COVID-19. The samples were drawn from the first 160 participants of the ongoing ImmuneRACE study and from over a thousand subjects provided by 6 global collaborators. The material from the prospective study consisted of cDNA or gDNA derived from T cells, B-cell-depleted T cells, or PBMCs. Subjects who had been exposed to COVID-19, were actively infected with it, or had recovered from it provided the deeply sampled blood TCRbeta repertoires that made up the dataset. Where available, HLA class I and class II types were taken from metadata supplied by the sample provider and were not determined by assay-based typing. The repertoires were made available in a free public database intended to serve as a resource for research on the immune response to SARS-CoV-2. A de-identified subject ID, COVID-19 status, age in years and sex were almost always included in the sample metadata. Points the paper makes about the study in general: The amount of clinical and demographic metadata varied by source and participant and was provided uncurated.

Collaborating institutions collected whole blood in K2EDTA tubes following their own protocols. For TCRbeta analysis, collaborator samples were shipped as frozen whole blood, as isolated PBMCs, or as DNA extracted from either sample type. TCRbeta CDR3 regions were amplified from genomic DNA using the immunoSEQ Assay, a bias-controlled multiplex PCR. Under the source paper's analysis protocol: Nucleated cell counts per sample were estimated from amplification of reference gene primers within the assay. To quantify the absolute abundance of each unique TCRbeta CDR3 rearrangement, sequence reads were collapsed and filtered. For each sample, productive Simpson clonality was calculated by taking the square root of Simpson's diversity index across productive rearrangements. This immuneACCESS table, as held by TCRdb, lists in-frame sequences with V and J called but not all clones. Of the missing ones, under half trace to an unresolved V gene in checked studies; the others have no known cause. For V, J and clone size, that table is used; D and trimming come from the DNA. The sample records 120,000 to 150,000 clones, 60% to 85% of which are singletons. Jointly, the top ten make up over 6.5% of the sample.

As concerns this clone: The clone's antigen remains unknown. Within one base of it there is no much larger clone, and no base qualities were kept.

For this chain, trimming is 4 bases at the V end and 7 bases at the J end, and the number of junction bases without a gene match is 18. CDR1 and CDR2 were assigned from the germline V gene as KGHDR and SFDVKD. Inclusive of the bounding cysteine and phenylalanine, the CDR3 is 19 residues long. The read is trimmed to its CDR3 DNA, 57 bases read in frame from base 1. The V gene is TRBV24-1 and the J gene is TRBJ2-1, with 10 bases in between that match TRBD2. The receptor's source is a man aged 45-60 years with active or convalescent COVID-19. The specimen was peripheral blood. The CDR3 protein is CATSDFGNLAGDGENEQFF. The DNA sequence follows: TGTGCCACCAGTGACTTTGGCAACCTAGCGGGAGATGGGGAGAATGAGCAGTTCTTC.